This passage covers 15 T cell receptor beta chains from one sample sequenced in a study of blood T cell repertoires in COVID-19 (dated by TCRdb to 2018 to 2020). Library generation was performed with the immunoSEQ multiplex PCR assay. TCRdb carries this immuneACCESS record with in-frame sequences only. Its versions omit some clonotypes, under half of them owing to an unresolved V gene in the studies checked, with the rest unexplained. Counted in this sample were 200,000 to 250,000 clones; around three quarters of them appeared once. The ten largest clonotypes hold 7% to 8.5% of the sample. Sequenced: peripheral blood. Receptors were obtained from a woman in her 70s with acute or convalescent COVID-19.

CDR3 bases: TGTGCCAGCAGCCTCGAGACAGCGGGGCTCACCGGGGAGCTGTTTTTT. It codes for CASSLETAGLTGELFF. V and J are TRBV3-1 (or the pseudogene TRBV3-2) and TRBJ2-2; 7 bases agree with TRBD2. This CDR3 has 16 amino acids. V dropped 4 bases and J dropped 4; count of bases not matched to a gene: 9. Germline assignment: CDR1 LGHDT and CDR2 YNNKEL (reference sequence).

CDR3 sequence reads: CSVRGARTGGGYGQFF. The CDR3 region has the DNA TGCAGCGTCCGCGGGGCCAGGACAGGGGGCGGGTACGGGCAGTTCTTC. The chain combines TRBV29-1 with TRBJ2-1; TRBD1 matches 11 bases. This CDR3 contains 16 residues. Looked up from germline, CDR1 is SQVTM and CDR2 is ANQGSEA. V lost 6 bases, J lost 12 bases, and 19 bases stayed unmatched.

The rearrangement links TRBV20-1 to TRBJ1-1; the D is unclear. In germline, CDR1 is DFQATT, CDR2 SNEGSKA (reference sequence). The CDR3 length is 11 residues. The V gene lost 7 bases and the J gene lost 5 bases, with 11 bases spanning the gap. CDR3: CSVESRTEAFF. The CDR3 DNA reads as TGCAGTGTCGAAAGCCGGACTGAAGCTTTCTTT.

As to this clone: The sample holds other DNA sequences that translate to the same CDR3. The J gene is TRBJ1-1, the V gene TRBV5-4; 7 positions match TRBD1. The CDR3 consists of 13 residues. Germline CDR1 reads SGHNT; CDR2 reads YYREEE (reference sequence). Trimming cost V 5 bases and J 2 bases; bases outside gene matches: 3. This CDR3 reads CASSRDSNTEAFF. CDR3 bases: TGTGCCAGCAGTCGGGACAGCAACACTGAAGCTTTCTTT.

The CDR3 DNA follows: TGCGCCAGCAGCTTGGGACAGGGGTGGGCTGAAGCTTTCTTT. It codes for CASSLGQGWAEAFF. J is TRBJ1-1 and V is TRBV5-1; 8 bases line up with TRBD1. After removal of 0 bases from V and 6 bases from J, the junction contained 4 bases not matched to a gene. The germline gives CDR1 SGHRS, CDR2 YFSETQ. CDR3 length equals 14 residues.

V gene TRBV6-1 combines with J gene TRBJ2-3; 8 bases line up with TRBD2. The J segment lost 6 bases and the V segment lost 3 bases, leaving 5 bases of the junction unmatched. This CDR3 comprises 14 residues. Germline CDR1 reads MNHNS; CDR2 reads SASEGT. Written as DNA, the CDR3 is TGTGCCAGCAGTGACCAGCGGGGGACGGATACGCAGTATTTT. It specifies CASSDQRGTDTQYF.

Here the CDR3 reads CASSIGNSNYGYTF. CDR3 nucleotide sequence: TGTGCCAGTAGTATAGGCAACTCTAACTATGGCTACACCTTC. V is TRBV19 and J is TRBJ1-2; D unclear. V was trimmed by 1 base and J by 0 bases, leaving 6 bases between them. This CDR3 region has 14 residues. Germline assignment: CDR1 LNHDA and CDR2 SQIVND (reference sequence).

As regards this clone: The sample holds other DNA sequences that translate to the same CDR3. The J gene is TRBJ2-5, the V gene TRBV5-1; D not certain. Trimming took 0 bases from V and 5 from J, leaving 5 bases between them. Germline assignment: CDR1 SGHRS and CDR2 YFSETQ. CDR3 length: 12 residues. CDR3 in amino acids: CASSLDGETQYF. The CDR3 DNA is TGCGCCAGCAGCTTGGATGGCGAGACCCAGTACTTC.

This chain connects TRBV4-1 to TRBJ2-5; TRBD1 matches at 9 bases. V trimming: 0 bases; J trimming: 4 bases; junction bases outside the gene matches: 15. The germline CDR1 and CDR2 sequences are MGHRA and YSYEKL. The CDR3 contains 19 residues. The DNA for the CDR3 is TGCGCCAGCAGCCAAGATGTGAACAGGGGGCAGGTCCGGCGAGAGACCCAGTACTTC. Its translation is CASSQDVNRGQVRRETQYF.

This clone has only a few counts. Here the CDR3 DNA reads TGTGCCAGCAGTCCAGCGGGGGGACACGTCGATACGCAGTATTTT. Amino acid sequence: CASSPAGGHVDTQYF. This chain joins TRBV6-5 and TRBJ2-3; 9 nucleotides agree with TRBD2. CDR1 is MNHEY, CDR2 SVGAGI, per germline. The CDR3 is 15 amino acids. V shed 5 bases and J 6 bases; nucleotides not matched to a gene: 9.

V usage is TRBV6-5 and J usage is TRBJ1-5, with 8 bases aligning to TRBD1. V was pared by 9 bases and J by 5 bases, with 9 bases of the junction left unmatched. Germline V gives CDR1 MNHEY, CDR2 SVGAGI. The CDR3 consists of 14 residues. The CDR3: CASGLQGGDQPQHF. The CDR3 bases are TGTGCCAGTGGGTTACAGGGGGGAGATCAGCCCCAGCATTTT.

The chain carries TRBV15 and TRBJ2-3; D gene uncertain. CDR1 is LNHNV, CDR2 YYDKDF, per germline (reference sequence). V was cut by 0 bases and J by 1 base, with 8 bases left in between. CDR3 length: 15 residues. CDR3 protein: CATSREMARTDTQYF. The CDR3 DNA is TGTGCCACCAGCAGAGAAATGGCCCGCACAGATACGCAGTATTTT. The full variable domain, rest sourced from reference TRBV15 and TRBJ2-3, is DAMVIQNPRYQVTQFGKPVTLSCSQTLNHNVMYWYQQKSSQAPKLLFHYYDKDFNNEADTPDNFQSRRPNTSFCFLDIRSPGLGDTAMYLCATSREMARTDTQYFGPGTRLTVL.

The V and J genes are TRBV15 and TRBJ2-4, with TRBD1 identical over 9 bases. Germline V gene sequence: CDR1 LNHNV, CDR2 YYDKDF (reference sequence). The junction had 2 bases not matched to a gene; V was cut back by 3 bases and J by 5 bases. The CDR3 has 14 amino acids. CDR3 in DNA: TGTGCCACCAGCAGCCGGGACAGGGAAAACATTCAGTACTTC. Translating it yields CATSSRDRENIQYF.

The J gene is TRBJ2-2, the V gene TRBV9; tentatively, D is TRBD1 (5 bases). The CDR3 consists of 13 residues. Trimming removed 6 bases from V and 1 base from J, with 7 bases in between. Per germline, CDR1 SGDLS and CDR2 YYNGEE. CDR3 region: CASNTGNTGELFF. In DNA, the CDR3 is TGTGCCAGCAACACAGGGAACACCGGGGAGCTGTTTTTT. The full variable domain, its missing parts supplied by reference TRBV9 and TRBJ2-2, is DSGVTQTPKHLITATGQRVTLRCSPRSGDLSVYWYQQSLDQGLQFLIQYYNGEERAKGNILERFSAQQFPDLHSELNLSSLELGDSALYFCASNTGNTGELFFGEGSRLTVL.

The CDR3 spells CASSLWQGGDEQFF. The CDR3 coding sequence is TGTGCCAGCAGCTTGTGGCAGGGAGGAGATGAGCAGTTCTTC. This chain links TRBV5-4 with TRBJ2-1; TRBD2 is a possible D gene (6 bases). Between the trimmed V and J ends, which lost 1 base and 8 bases, there was a span of 13 bases. Germline loops: CDR1 SGHNT, CDR2 YYREEE (reference sequence). This CDR3 has 14 residues.